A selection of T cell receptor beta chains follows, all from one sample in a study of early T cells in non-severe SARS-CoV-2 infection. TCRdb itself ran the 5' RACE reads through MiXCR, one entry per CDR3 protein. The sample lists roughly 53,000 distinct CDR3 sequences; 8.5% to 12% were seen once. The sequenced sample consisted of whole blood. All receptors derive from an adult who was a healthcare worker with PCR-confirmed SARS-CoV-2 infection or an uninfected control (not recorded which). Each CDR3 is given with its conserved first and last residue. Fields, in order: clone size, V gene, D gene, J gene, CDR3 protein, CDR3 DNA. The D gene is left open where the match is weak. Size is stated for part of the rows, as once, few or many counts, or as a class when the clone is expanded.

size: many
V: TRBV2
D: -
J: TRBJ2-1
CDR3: CASQEGSSNEQFF
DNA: TGTGCCAGCCAAGAAGGGTCAAGCAATGAGCAGTTCTTC

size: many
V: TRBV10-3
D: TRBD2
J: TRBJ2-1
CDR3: CATLAGENNEQFF
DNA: TGTGCCACTCTAGCGGGGGAAAACAATGAGCAGTTCTTC

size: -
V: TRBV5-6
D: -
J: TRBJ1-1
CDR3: CASSSTSGTEAFF
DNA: TGTGCCAGCAGCTCAACCTCTGGGACTGAAGCTTTCTTT

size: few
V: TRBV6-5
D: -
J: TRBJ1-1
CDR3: CASSDMNTEAFF
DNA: TGTGCCAGCAGTGATATGAACACTGAAGCTTTCTTT

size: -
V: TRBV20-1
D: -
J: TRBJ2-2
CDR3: CSARVYGANTGELFF
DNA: TGCAGTGCCCGGGTTTACGGAGCGAACACCGGGGAGCTGTTTTTT

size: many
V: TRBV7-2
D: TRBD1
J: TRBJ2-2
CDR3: CASSLRTGDTGELFF
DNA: TGTGCCAGCAGCCTACGGACAGGGGACACCGGGGAGCTGTTTTTT

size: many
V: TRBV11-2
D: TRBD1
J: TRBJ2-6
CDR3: CASSSYSRDRVSGANVLTF
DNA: TGTGCCAGCAGCTCCTACTCCCGGGACAGGGTATCTGGGGCCAACGTCCTGACTTTC

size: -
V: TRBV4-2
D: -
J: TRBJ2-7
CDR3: CASSQARPAEQYF
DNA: TGTGCCAGCAGCCAAGCTCGCCCCGCAGAGCAGTACTTC

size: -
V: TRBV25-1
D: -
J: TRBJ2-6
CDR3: CASSDPGANVLTF
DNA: TGTGCCAGCAGTGACCCTGGGGCCAACGTCCTGACTTTC

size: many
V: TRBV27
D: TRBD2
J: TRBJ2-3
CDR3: CASRFTTSGRGASTDTQYF
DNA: TGTGCCAGCAGATTCACGACTAGCGGGAGAGGTGCTAGCACAGATACGCAGTATTTT

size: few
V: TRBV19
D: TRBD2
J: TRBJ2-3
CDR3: CASSISAGGIDTQYF
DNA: TGTGCCAGTAGTATCTCCGCGGGAGGAATAGATACGCAGTATTTT

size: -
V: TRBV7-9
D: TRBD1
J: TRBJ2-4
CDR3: CASSDRDRENIQYF
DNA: TGTGCCAGCAGCGACCGGGACAGGGAAAACATTCAGTACTTC

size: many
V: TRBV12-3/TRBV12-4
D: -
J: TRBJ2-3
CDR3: CASTHWGLNTDTQYF
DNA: TGTGCCAGCACTCATTGGGGTCTCAACACAGATACGCAGTATTTT

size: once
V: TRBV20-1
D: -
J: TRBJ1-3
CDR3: CSARDGSYPGNTIYF
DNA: TGCAGTGCTAGAGACGGATCGTACCCTGGAAACACCATATATTTT

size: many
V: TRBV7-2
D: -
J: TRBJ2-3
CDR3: CASSLNRDTQYF
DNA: TGTGCCAGCAGCTTGAACCGAGATACGCAGTATTTT

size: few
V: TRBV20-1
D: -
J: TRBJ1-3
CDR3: CSATLGLGDPKRSGNTIYF
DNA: TGCAGTGCTACTCTGGGTTTAGGAGACCCGAAGCGCTCTGGAAACACCATATATTTT

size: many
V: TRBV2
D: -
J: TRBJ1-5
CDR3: CASSEEGRGGRQPQHF
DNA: TGTGCCAGCAGTGAAGAGGGCAGGGGAGGTAGGCAGCCCCAGCATTTT

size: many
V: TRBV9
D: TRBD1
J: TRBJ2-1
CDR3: CASRAGQGTGTSSYNEQFF
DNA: TGTGCCAGCAGGGCGGGACAGGGAACGGGGACGAGCTCCTACAATGAGCAGTTCTTC

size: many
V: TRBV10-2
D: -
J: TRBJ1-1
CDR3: CASSEFLGTEAFF
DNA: TGCGCCAGCAGTGAGTTTCTGGGCACTGAAGCTTTCTTT

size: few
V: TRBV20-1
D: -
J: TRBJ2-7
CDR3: CSAGRSSYEQYF
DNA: TGCAGTGCTGGCAGGAGCTCCTACGAGCAGTACTTC

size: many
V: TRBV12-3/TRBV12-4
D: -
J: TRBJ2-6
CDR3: CATKRDSGANVLTF
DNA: TGTGCCACCAAAAGGGACTCTGGGGCCAACGTCCTGACTTTC

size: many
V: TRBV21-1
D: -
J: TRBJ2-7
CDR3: CASSPGQVNYEQYF
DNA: TGTGCCAGCTCCCCGGGACAGGTTAACTACGAGCAGTACTTC

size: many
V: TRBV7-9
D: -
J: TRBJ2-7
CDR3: CASSLDAGPGSSEQYF
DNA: TGTGCCAGCAGCTTAGATGCTGGTCCGGGCTCTAGCGAGCAGTACTTC

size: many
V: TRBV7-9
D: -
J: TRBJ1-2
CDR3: CASSPAGSWNYGYTF
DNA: TGTGCCAGCAGCCCGGCGGGGAGTTGGAACTATGGCTACACCTTC

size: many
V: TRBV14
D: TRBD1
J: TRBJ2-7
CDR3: CASSQVGQGLIGEQYF
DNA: TGTGCCAGCAGCCAAGTCGGACAGGGGCTGATTGGCGAGCAGTACTTC

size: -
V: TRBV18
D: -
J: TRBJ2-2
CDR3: CASTGTDYTGELFF
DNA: TGTGCCAGTACGGGGACCGACTACACCGGGGAGCTGTTTTTT

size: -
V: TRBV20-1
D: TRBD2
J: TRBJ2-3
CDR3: CSVKLAGSTDTQYF
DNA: TGCAGTGTCAAACTAGCGGGTAGCACAGATACGCAGTATTTT

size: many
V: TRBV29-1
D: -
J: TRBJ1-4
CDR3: CSVSRDGNEKLFF
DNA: TGCAGCGTTTCCCGGGACGGTAATGAAAAACTGTTTTTT

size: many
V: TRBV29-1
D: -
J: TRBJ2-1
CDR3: CSVEGPRPGGFYNEQFF
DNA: TGCAGCGTTGAAGGACCCAGACCCGGTGGGTTTTACAATGAGCAGTTCTTC

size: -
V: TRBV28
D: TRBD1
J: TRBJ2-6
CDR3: CASSQTGAGANVLTF
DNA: TGTGCCAGCAGTCAGACAGGGGCTGGGGCCAACGTCCTGACTTTC

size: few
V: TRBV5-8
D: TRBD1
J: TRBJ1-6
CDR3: CASSLGATGATGSLHF
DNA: TGTGCCAGCAGCTTGGGGGCGACAGGGGCAACGGGATCCCTCCACTTT

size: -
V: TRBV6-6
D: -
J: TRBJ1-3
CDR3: CASSYSRQTSGNTIYF
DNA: TGTGCCAGCAGTTACTCTCGACAGACCTCTGGAAACACCATATATTTT

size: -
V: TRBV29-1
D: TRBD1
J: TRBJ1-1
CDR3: CSVGTGNTEAFF
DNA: TGCAGCGTTGGGACAGGGAACACTGAAGCTTTCTTT

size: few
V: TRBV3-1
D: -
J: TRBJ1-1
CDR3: CASSQGVVITEAFF
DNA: TGTGCCAGCAGCCAAGGGGTGGTAATCACTGAAGCTTTCTTT

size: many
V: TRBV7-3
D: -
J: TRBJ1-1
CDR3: CASSLSTGRNTEAFF
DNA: TGTGCCAGCAGCTTAAGCACGGGGAGGAACACTGAAGCTTTCTTT

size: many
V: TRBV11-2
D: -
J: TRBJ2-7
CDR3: CASSLGGSYEQYF
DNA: TGTGCCAGCAGCTTGGGGGGCTCCTACGAGCAGTACTTC

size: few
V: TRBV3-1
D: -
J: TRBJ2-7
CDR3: CASSQQYEQYF
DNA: TGTGCCAGCAGCCAACAGTACGAGCAGTACTTC

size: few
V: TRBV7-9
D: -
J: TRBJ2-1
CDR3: CASSTPRRVNEQFF
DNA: TGTGCCAGCAGCACCCCCCGGCGGGTCAATGAGCAGTTCTTC

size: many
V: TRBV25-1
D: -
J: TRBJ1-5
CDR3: CASSDSGKEVYSNQPQHF
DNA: TGTGCCAGCAGTGATTCGGGGAAAGAGGTTTATAGCAATCAGCCCCAGCATTTT

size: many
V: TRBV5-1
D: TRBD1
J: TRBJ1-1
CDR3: CASRLDRATEAFF
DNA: TGCGCCAGCAGGTTGGACAGGGCCACTGAAGCTTTCTTT

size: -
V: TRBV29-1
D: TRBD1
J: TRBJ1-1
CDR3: CSGSGTANTEAFF
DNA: TGCAGCGGATCCGGGACAGCGAACACTGAAGCTTTCTTT

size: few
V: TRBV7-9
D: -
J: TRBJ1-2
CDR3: CASSLSQGYGYTF
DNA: TGTGCCAGCAGCTTATCACAGGGCTATGGCTACACCTTC

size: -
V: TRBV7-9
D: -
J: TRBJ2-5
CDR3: CASSLLSSETQYF
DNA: TGTGCCAGCAGCTTATTGTCTAGCGAGACCCAGTACTTC

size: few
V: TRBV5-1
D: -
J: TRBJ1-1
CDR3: CASSTEPQGTEAFF
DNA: TGCGCCAGCAGCACCGAACCGCAGGGCACTGAAGCTTTCTTT

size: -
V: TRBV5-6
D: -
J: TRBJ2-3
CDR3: CASTIRGATDTQYF
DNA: TGTGCCAGCACGATCAGGGGGGCAACAGATACGCAGTATTTT

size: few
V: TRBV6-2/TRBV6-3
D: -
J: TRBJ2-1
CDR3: CASRRHGEQFF
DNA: TGTGCCAGCCGTAGGCACGGAGAGCAGTTCTTC

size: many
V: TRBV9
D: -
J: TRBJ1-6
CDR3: CASSVTTSAGTLHF
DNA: TGTGCCAGCAGCGTTACTACTAGTGCGGGAACCCTCCACTTT

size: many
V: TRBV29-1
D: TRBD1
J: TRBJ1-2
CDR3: CSATLQGANGYTF
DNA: TGCAGCGCTACCCTGCAGGGGGCGAATGGCTACACCTTC

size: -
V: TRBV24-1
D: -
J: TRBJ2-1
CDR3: CATSDRNLPNEQFF
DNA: TGTGCCACCAGTGATAGGAATCTGCCCAATGAGCAGTTCTTC

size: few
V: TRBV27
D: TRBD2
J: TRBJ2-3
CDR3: CASSLFPPLAGGTDTQYF
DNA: TGTGCCAGCAGTTTATTCCCCCCCCTAGCGGGAGGCACAGATACGCAGTATTTT

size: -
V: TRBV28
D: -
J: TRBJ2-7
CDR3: CASSFPLSLEQYF
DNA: TGTGCCAGCAGTTTTCCCCTAAGCCTCGAGCAGTACTTC

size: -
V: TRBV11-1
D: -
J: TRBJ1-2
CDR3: CASRDLGDPFGYTF
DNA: TGTGCCAGCAGGGATTTGGGCGACCCCTTTGGCTACACCTTC

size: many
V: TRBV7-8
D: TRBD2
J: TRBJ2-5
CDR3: CASSSQRGGREAQYF
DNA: TGTGCCAGCAGCTCACAGCGGGGGGGCCGGGAGGCCCAGTACTTC

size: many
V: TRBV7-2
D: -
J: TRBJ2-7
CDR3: CASSFTIGEQYF
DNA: TGTGCCAGCAGCTTTACAATAGGCGAGCAGTACTTC

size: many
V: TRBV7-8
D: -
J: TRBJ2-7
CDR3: CASSLAIQYEQYF
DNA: TGTGCCAGCAGCTTAGCTATACAGTACGAGCAGTACTTC